The 21 T cell receptor beta chains below were found in one sample sequenced in a study of OX40 agonist ivuxolimab in advanced cancers. This table comes from immunoSEQ multiplex PCR, and its TCRdb copy is limited to in-frame clones, with some not included. The sample carries approximately 90,000 clones, under 85% recorded once. The material was CD4+ or CD8+ T cells sorted from blood, obtained in a trial of the OX40 agonist ivuxolimab. All receptors derive from an adult with an advanced solid tumor such as melanoma, head and neck, liver or kidney cancer.

The chain links TRBV5-1 to TRBJ2-1; 8 bases are shared with TRBD1. Germline V gene data show CDR1 as SGHRS and CDR2 as YFSETQ. The CDR3 is 17 amino acids. The junction had 9 bases not matched to a gene; V was cut back by 0 bases and J by 4 bases. CDR3: CASSLADRGAGYNEQFF. CDR3 nucleotide sequence: TGCGCCAGCAGCTTGGCCGACAGGGGCGCAGGGTACAATGAGCAGTTCTTC.

The chain couples TRBV9 to TRBJ2-5; D possibly corresponds to TRBD2 (6 bases). V gave up 3 bases and J gave up 2 bases, with 17 bases separating them. The CDR3 covers 16 residues. Germline CDR1 and CDR2: SGDLS and YYNGEE. In DNA form, the CDR3 reads TGTGCCAGCAGCGAAGCTACGGGACTCGCACAAGAGACCCAGTACTTC. It translates to CASSEATGLAQETQYF.

The genes are TRBV25-1 and TRBJ2-5; D is possibly TRBD2 (5 bases). V was cut by 6 bases and J by 4 bases, with 12 bases left in between. The CDR3 totals 13 residues. Germline-derived CDR1 and CDR2 are MGHDK and SYGVNS. The DNA for the CDR3 is TGTGCCAGCAGACGGGGTGGATCAGAGACCCAGTACTTC. Protein product: CASRRGGSETQYF.

V is TRBV11-2 and J is TRBJ2-1; unclear D gene. This CDR3 is built from 14 residues. V was clipped by 0 bases and J by 5 bases, with 8 bases between them. Germline CDR1 SGHAT, CDR2 FQNNGV. CDR3 residues: CASSLDRNDNEQFF. In DNA, the CDR3 is TGTGCCAGCAGCTTAGACAGAAACGACAATGAGCAGTTCTTC.

This sequence joins TRBV11-2 and TRBJ2-4; TRBD1 might be the D (6 bases). V was trimmed by 4 bases and J by 10 bases, leaving 14 bases between them. This CDR3 contains 13 residues. From germline, CDR1 is SGHAT and CDR2 FQNNGV. The CDR3 DNA follows: TGTGCCAGCAGCTCGACAGGCAGATGGATTCAGTACTTC. It specifies CASSSTGRWIQYF.

As DNA, the CDR3 is TGTGCCAGCAGGATAAGACTAGCGGGAAGGAGCGAGCAGTACTTC. Translating it yields CASRIRLAGRSEQYF. The V and J genes are TRBV27 and TRBJ2-7, with 11 nucleotides matching TRBD2. Germline assignment: CDR1 MNHEY and CDR2 SMNVEV (reference sequence). V was pared by 6 bases and J by 6 bases, with 10 bases of the junction left unmatched. CDR3 length: 15 residues.

DNA of the CDR3: TGCGCCAGCAGCCTTTCTGAGGGAGGAGGAGATACGCAGTATTTT. Its translation: CASSLSEGGGDTQYF. This chain uses TRBV4-1 with TRBJ2-3; a weak D match, TRBD2 (6 bases). The CDR3 consists of 15 residues. Trimming left V 4 bases short and J 5 bases short, with 16 bases between. Germline V gene sequence: CDR1 MGHRA, CDR2 YSYEKL.

V and J are TRBV28 and TRBJ1-1; D is undetermined. CDR3 length equals 12 residues. Germline V CDR1 and CDR2: MDHEN, SYDVKM. Trimming took off 3 bases at V and 1 base at J, with 3 bases between the two ends. This CDR3 reads CASSFPNTEAFF. The CDR3 DNA follows: TGTGCCAGCAGTTTTCCGAACACTGAAGCTTTCTTT.

The chain has TRBV9 and TRBJ2-7; weak D call: TRBD1 (7 bases). Germline lookup yields CDR1 SGDLS and CDR2 YYNGEE. Trimming removed 0 bases from V and 1 base from J, with 11 bases in between. The length of the CDR3 is 15 residues. For the CDR3, the DNA is TGTGCCAGCAGCGTAGGGGGGGACAGTTCCTACGAGCAGTACTTC. It encodes CASSVGGDSSYEQYF.

The CDR3 nucleotides are TGTGCCAGCAGCCGGGGACAATTCTCGGCCTACGAGCAGTACTTC. As protein: CASSRGQFSAYEQYF. The rearrangement uses TRBV11-2 and TRBJ2-7; a possible D gene is TRBD1 (6 bases). V lost 5 bases, J lost 2 bases, and 16 bases lay in between. CDR3 size: 15 residues. Germline assignment: CDR1 SGHAT and CDR2 FQNNGV. Full variable domain (remainder filled in from reference TRBV11-2 and TRBJ2-7): EAGVAQSPRYKIIEKRQSVAFWCNPISGHATLYWYQQILGQGPKLLIQFQNNGVVDDSQLPKDRFSAERLKGVDSTLKIQPAKLEDSAVYLCASSRGQFSAYEQYFGPGTRLTVT.

The V and J genes are TRBV9 and TRBJ1-2; no reliable D call. CDR3 size: 15 residues. V lost 0 bases to trimming and J lost 4 bases, with 13 bases between them. The germline V gene has CDR1 SGDLS and CDR2 YYNGEE. The CDR3 region has the DNA TGTGCCAGCAGCGTAGGGAACTCCCACTTCTATGGCTACACCTTC. This encodes CASSVGNSHFYGYTF.

This rearrangement joins TRBV9 to TRBJ2-1; D not certain. This CDR3 has 13 amino acids. Trimming took off 0 bases at V and 8 bases at J, with 9 bases between the two ends. Germline lookup yields CDR1 SGDLS and CDR2 YYNGEE. This chain's CDR3 is CASSVVGNDEQFF. The DNA of the CDR3 is TGTGCCAGCAGCGTAGTAGGGAACGATGAGCAGTTCTTC.

The chain uses TRBV5-5 and TRBJ1-5, with TRBD1 matching over 8 bases. CDR3 length: 15 residues. V shed 1 base, J shed 5 bases, and the junction held 5 bases outside the gene matches. Germline V CDR1 and CDR2: SGHKS, YYEKEE (reference sequence). CDR3 in DNA: TGTGCCAGCAGCTTGAGAGGGACAGGAGATCAGCCCCAGCATTTT. Amino acids: CASSLRGTGDQPQHF. Full variable domain (rest looked up from reference TRBV5-5 and TRBJ1-5): DAGVTQSPTHLIKTRGQQVTLRCSPISGHKSVSWYQQVLGQGPQFIFQYYEKEERGRGNFPDRFSARQFPNYSSELNVNALLLGDSALYLCASSLRGTGDQPQHFGDGTRLSIL.

In this sample, this clone turned up a few times. The CDR3 reads CASSALARGEQYF. In DNA, the CDR3 is TGTGCCAGTAGTGCCCTGGCCCGGGGCGAGCAGTACTTC. The gene calls are TRBV19 and TRBJ2-7, with D possibly being TRBD2 (5 bases). V lost 5 bases, J lost 6 bases, and 14 bases lay in between. CDR3 length: 13 amino acids. Germline CDR1 and CDR2: LNHDA and SQIVND (reference sequence).

CDR3 sequence (DNA): TGTGCCAGCAGATACGACCCAAACTATGGCTACACCTTC. Protein: CASRYDPNYGYTF. The chain links TRBV6-5 to TRBJ1-2, with unresolved D. Trimming removed 6 bases from V and 2 bases from J, with 10 bases in between. CDR1 and CDR2 from the germline V gene are MNHEY and SVGAGI. This CDR3 spans 13 amino acids.

The chain's CDR3 is CASSPWSGDNEQFF. For the CDR3, the DNA is TGTGCCAGCAGTCCGTGGAGCGGAGACAATGAGCAGTTCTTC. The chain joins TRBV28 to TRBJ2-1, with D possibly TRBD2 on 5 matching bases. Deletions cut 5 bases from V and 5 bases from J, with 13 bases between. CDR1 and CDR2 (germline): MDHEN, SYDVKM. The CDR3 totals 14 residues.

The V and J genes are TRBV5-1 and TRBJ1-5; possibly TRBD1 for D (5 bases). V was clipped by 0 bases and J by 1 base, with 8 bases between them. The CDR3 has 15 residues. Germline CDR1 SGHRS, CDR2 YFSETQ. The CDR3 region is CASSLASGSNQPQHF. CDR3 nucleotides: TGCGCCAGCAGCTTGGCGTCAGGGAGCAATCAGCCCCAGCATTTT.

V and J are TRBV5-1 and TRBJ2-1, with D uncertain. The germline V gene has CDR1 SGHRS and CDR2 YFSETQ. Trimming took 7 bases from V and 1 from J, leaving 15 bases between them. The CDR3 totals 15 residues. As DNA, the CDR3 is TGCGCCAGCGATGTAGGCGGAGATTCCTACAATGAGCAGTTCTTC. It encodes CASDVGGDSYNEQFF. Variable domain in full (rest from reference TRBV5-1 and TRBJ2-1): KAGVTQTPRYLIKTRGQQVTLSCSPISGHRSVSWYQQTPGQGLQFLFEYFSETQRNKGNFPGRFSGRQFSNSRSEMNVSTLELGDSALYLCASDVGGDSYNEQFFGPGTRLTVL.

This clone was counted a single time. The J gene is TRBJ2-5, the V gene TRBV13; 8 nucleotides line up with TRBD2. The germline V gene has CDR1 PRHDT and CDR2 FYEKMQ (reference sequence). This CDR3 region has 16 residues. Losses at the gene ends were 2 bases for V and 4 bases for J; bases not matched to a gene: 9. CDR3 bases: TGTGCCAGCAGCTTACCGACAAGCGGGAGCCCAGAGACCCAGTACTTC. This gives the protein CASSLPTSGSPETQYF.

The chain recombines TRBV27 with TRBJ2-1; D is ambiguous. Per germline, CDR1 MNHEY and CDR2 SMNVEV (reference sequence). CDR3 length equals 15 residues. V dropped 4 bases and J dropped 5 bases, with 15 bases sitting between them. This CDR3 is CASSWWQATNNEQFF. The CDR3 DNA reads TGTGCCAGCAGTTGGTGGCAGGCCACAAACAATGAGCAGTTCTTC.

This clone was picked up one time. The chain combines TRBV6-1 with TRBJ2-7; D unclear. The germline V and J ends were trimmed by 6 bases and 3 bases, with 6 bases remaining between them. Germline V gene sequence: CDR1 MNHNS, CDR2 SASEGT. This CDR3 has 11 residues. The CDR3 is CASRVHYEQYF. CDR3 nucleotide sequence: TGTGCCAGCAGGGTGCACTACGAGCAGTACTTC.